This is a list of T cell receptor beta chains from one sample in a study of blood T cells in healthy people across ages. One entry per CDR3 protein, called by TCRdb with MiXCR from the 5' RACE reads. The data hold about 640,000 distinct CDR3 sequences, with less than 45% observed a single time. The sequencing input was blood. The receptors here all came from a man of 80 years or more in good health. Each CDR3 is given with its conserved first and last residue. Fields, in order: V gene, J gene, clone size, D gene, CDR3 DNA, CDR3 protein. D genes are given only for firm matches. The size of a clone is reported for some rows only, either as once, few or many, or as a class for expanded clones.

v_call: TRBV29-1; j_call: TRBJ1-2; clone_size: .; d_call: .; cdr3_nt: TGCAGCGTTGATTCGGGAGGCTACACCTTC; cdr3_aa: CSVDSGGYTF
v_call: TRBV6-2/TRBV6-3; j_call: TRBJ2-1; clone_size: .; d_call: .; cdr3_nt: TGTGCCAGCAGTGATACTAGCATCCACAATGAGCAGTTCTTC; cdr3_aa: CASSDTSIHNEQFF
v_call: TRBV28; j_call: TRBJ2-1; clone_size: .; d_call: TRBD1; cdr3_nt: TGTGCCAGCAGCCTATATGGGACAGGCTATTACAATGAGCAGTTCTTC; cdr3_aa: CASSLYGTGYYNEQFF
v_call: TRBV6-5; j_call: TRBJ2-7; clone_size: .; d_call: .; cdr3_nt: TGTGTCAGCAGTTACGGAAGCGCCAGGAACTCCGAGCAGTACTTC; cdr3_aa: CVSSYGSARNSEQYF
v_call: TRBV30; j_call: TRBJ1-4; clone_size: .; d_call: .; cdr3_nt: TGTGCCTGGTCTGTACAGGGCGAAAAACTGTTTTTT; cdr3_aa: CAWSVQGEKLFF
v_call: TRBV5-1; j_call: TRBJ2-3; clone_size: .; d_call: TRBD2; cdr3_nt: TGCGCCAGCGAGGGACTAGCGGGAGCAGATACGCAGTATTTT; cdr3_aa: CASEGLAGADTQYF
v_call: TRBV6-6; j_call: TRBJ2-5; clone_size: .; d_call: .; cdr3_nt: TGTGCCAGCAGTTACGGTCAGGGGGGGGGGGCACAAGAGACCCAGTACTTC; cdr3_aa: CASSYGQGGGAQETQYF
v_call: TRBV29-1; j_call: TRBJ2-7; clone_size: .; d_call: .; cdr3_nt: TGCAGCGTTGGGGACTTCGGCTCCTACGAGCAGTACTTC; cdr3_aa: CSVGDFGSYEQYF
v_call: TRBV27; j_call: TRBJ2-3; clone_size: .; d_call: .; cdr3_nt: TGTGCCAGCAGTTTATTTTTCGGGGCCCGAGATACGCAGTATTTT; cdr3_aa: CASSLFFGARDTQYF
v_call: TRBV5-6; j_call: TRBJ2-2; clone_size: .; d_call: .; cdr3_nt: TGTGCCAGCAGCTTGAAGGGTCTCGGGGAGCTGTTTTTT; cdr3_aa: CASSLKGLGELFF
v_call: TRBV6-5; j_call: TRBJ2-7; clone_size: .; d_call: .; cdr3_nt: TGTGCCAGCAGTTACTCGCCAGGGCCCTACGAGCAGTACTTC; cdr3_aa: CASSYSPGPYEQYF
v_call: TRBV18; j_call: TRBJ2-1; clone_size: .; d_call: .; cdr3_nt: TGTGCCAGCTCACCCGTGGGAGGAGAGACCCAGTTCTTC; cdr3_aa: CASSPVGGETQFF
v_call: TRBV14; j_call: TRBJ1-1; clone_size: .; d_call: TRBD1; cdr3_nt: TGTGCCAGCAGCCAACTACAGGGGGCGCGGAACACTGAAGCTTTCTTT; cdr3_aa: CASSQLQGARNTEAFF
v_call: TRBV25-1; j_call: TRBJ2-7; clone_size: few; d_call: .; cdr3_nt: TGTGCCAGCCGGGCCCCGCAGAGTTACGAGCAGTACTTC; cdr3_aa: CASRAPQSYEQYF
v_call: TRBV12-3/TRBV12-4; j_call: TRBJ2-2; clone_size: few; d_call: .; cdr3_nt: TGTGCCAGCAGTACAGGGCCCGGGGAGCTGTTTTTT; cdr3_aa: CASSTGPGELFF
v_call: TRBV4-3; j_call: TRBJ2-2; clone_size: .; d_call: TRBD1; cdr3_nt: TGCGTCAGCAGCTTCATCCCAACAGGGGTATTCACCGGGGAGCTGTTTTTT; cdr3_aa: CVSSFIPTGVFTGELFF
v_call: TRBV11-2; j_call: TRBJ2-1; clone_size: once; d_call: .; cdr3_nt: TGTGCCAGCAGCTTAGTCTTGGGAGAGGGGGAAACGGGGAGCTCCTACGATGAGCAGTTCTTC; cdr3_aa: CASSLVLGEGETGSSYDEQFF
v_call: TRBV5-1; j_call: TRBJ2-7; clone_size: many; d_call: .; cdr3_nt: TGCGCCAGCAGCTTTACAGGGAGCAGTACCTACGAGCAGTACTTC; cdr3_aa: CASSFTGSSTYEQYF
v_call: TRBV4-1; j_call: TRBJ1-5; clone_size: many; d_call: TRBD1; cdr3_nt: TGCGCCAGCAGCCAAGGACAGGGGATTAGTGGCAATCAGCCCCAGCATTTT; cdr3_aa: CASSQGQGISGNQPQHF
v_call: TRBV30; j_call: TRBJ1-5; clone_size: .; d_call: .; cdr3_nt: TGTGCCAGTGGTGAGGGGAACGATCAGCCCCAGCATTTT; cdr3_aa: CASGEGNDQPQHF
v_call: TRBV4-2; j_call: TRBJ2-7; clone_size: .; d_call: TRBD2; cdr3_nt: TGTGCCAGCGGCCACCATCTAGCGGGAGGAACCAGCTACGAGCAGTACTTC; cdr3_aa: CASGHHLAGGTSYEQYF
v_call: TRBV20-1; j_call: TRBJ2-1; clone_size: .; d_call: .; cdr3_nt: TGCAGTGCTCAGGACCCAAGGGGTTCGACCTCCTACAATGAGCAGTTCTTC; cdr3_aa: CSAQDPRGSTSYNEQFF
v_call: TRBV24-1; j_call: TRBJ2-5; clone_size: .; d_call: .; cdr3_nt: TGTGCCACCAGTGATGTCTACAGGGAGACCCAGTACTTC; cdr3_aa: CATSDVYRETQYF
v_call: TRBV20-1; j_call: TRBJ1-5; clone_size: few; d_call: .; cdr3_nt: TGCAGTGCCAGACCGACAGGCGGGTTCGGTAGCAATCAGCCCCAGCATTTT; cdr3_aa: CSARPTGGFGSNQPQHF
v_call: TRBV18; j_call: TRBJ1-6; clone_size: .; d_call: .; cdr3_nt: TGTGCCAGCTCAACAACCGGGTCGGGCAGCGATAATTCACCCCTCCACTTT; cdr3_aa: CASSTTGSGSDNSPLHF
v_call: TRBV20-1; j_call: TRBJ2-1; clone_size: .; d_call: TRBD2; cdr3_nt: TGCAGTGCTGATCGATTTACTAGCGGGGGATACAATGAGCAGTTCTTC; cdr3_aa: CSADRFTSGGYNEQFF
v_call: TRBV21-1; j_call: TRBJ2-1; clone_size: .; d_call: .; cdr3_nt: TGTGCCAGCAGCAGGGGACAGCAAAGATATTACAATGAGCAGTTCTTC; cdr3_aa: CASSRGQQRYYNEQFF